Below, 30 T cell receptor beta chains from the same sample are listed, as sequenced in a study of blood T cells in healthy people across ages. Alongside a J-beta primer mix, a sample-barcoded 5' primer served in a second PCR lasting roughly 7 to 11 cycles. TCRdb used MiXCR to reprocess the 5' RACE reads, holding one entry per CDR3 protein. The repertoire has 500,000 to 700,000 distinct CDR3 sequences, approximately 30% of them found once; the top ten carry 15% to 18%. Sample: blood. Source of these receptors: an elderly woman in good health.

In this sample, this clonotype turned up many times. The chain couples TRBV7-3 to TRBJ2-3; 8 bases map to TRBD1. Germline V gives CDR1 SGHTA, CDR2 FQGTGA. V lost 5 bases to trimming and J lost 6 bases; unmatched junction nucleotides: 4. The CDR3 covers 13 residues. CDR3 amino acids: CASSPQGVDTQYF. CDR3 DNA: TGTGCCAGCAGCCCACAGGGGGTGGATACGCAGTATTTT.

The table lists this clonotype with a few counts. The genes are TRBV6-5 and TRBJ1-1; the match to TRBD1 covers 10 bases. The CDR3 has 13 amino acids. In germline, CDR1 is MNHEY, CDR2 SVGAGI. The J segment lost 5 bases and the V segment lost 10 bases, leaving 7 bases of the junction unmatched. The CDR3 protein is CATKDRGETEAFF. The CDR3 DNA reads TGTGCCACCAAGGACAGGGGGGAGACTGAAGCTTTCTTT.

Remarks on this clonotype: A much larger clone sits a single nucleotide away, making a read error possible. The chain couples TRBV6-2 or TRBV6-3 to TRBJ1-5; D is undetermined. Per germline, CDR1 MNHEY and CDR2 SVGEGT. V shed 3 bases and J shed 9 bases, with 15 bases lying between them. CDR3 length equals 14 residues. The chain's CDR3 is CASSYGWPDPPQHF. The CDR3 DNA reads as TGTGCCAGCAGTTATGGCTGGCCTGATCCGCCCCAGCATTTT.

This clonotype was counted many times. The chain joins TRBV5-1 to TRBJ1-2, with TRBD1 identical over 10 bases. CDR3 length equals 13 residues. The V and J ends lost 4 bases and 8 bases, in that order; junction bases with no gene match: 5. CDR1 is SGHRS and CDR2 is YFSETQ in the germline V gene. The CDR3 DNA reads TGCGCCAGCAGCCGTGGACAGGGGGACGGCTACACCTTC. It encodes CASSRGQGDGYTF.

This clonotype showed up just a few times. The rearrangement links TRBV7-9 to TRBJ2-2; the D is unclear. CDR1 is SEHNR, CDR2 FQNEAQ, per germline (reference sequence). The length of the CDR3 is 13 residues. The V end lost 0 bases, the J end lost 6 bases, and 5 bases lay between the germline ends. The CDR3 coding sequence is TGTGCCAGCAGCTTAGCTCCGTCCGGGGAGCTGTTTTTT. It yields the protein CASSLAPSGELFF.

The CDR3 sequence is CASSLLFTATNEKLFF. The DNA of the CDR3 is TGTGCCAGCAGCTTGTTATTCACAGCAACTAATGAAAAACTGTTTTTT. This chain uses TRBV5-8 with TRBJ1-4; D is ambiguous. The CDR3 is made up of 16 amino acids. The V gene's germline CDR1 is SGHTS and CDR2 YDEGEE. V lost 1 base and J lost 0, with 10 bases in between.

This clonotype was recorded at least ten times. The chain couples TRBV27 to TRBJ2-1; the match to TRBD2 covers 9 bases. CDR1 and CDR2 from the germline V gene are MNHEY and SMNVEV (reference sequence). The CDR3 has 15 amino acids. After removal of 4 bases from V and 8 bases from J, the junction contained 9 bases not matched to a gene. The CDR3 region has the DNA TGTGCCAGCAGTTCAATTCCCGGGACTAGCCATGAGCAGTTCTTC. Protein product: CASSSIPGTSHEQFF.

A few counts support this clonotype. J is TRBJ2-7 and V is TRBV7-9; the match to TRBD2 covers 7 bases. With V trimmed by 5 bases and J by 3 bases, 16 bases remained unmatched. In germline, CDR1 is SEHNR, CDR2 FQNEAQ (reference sequence). CDR3 length: 17 amino acids. The CDR3 DNA reads as TGTGCCAGCAGCATCACCCGAGGCGGGGGAGCAATCTACGAGCAGTACTTC. Amino acid sequence: CASSITRGGGAIYEQYF.

V and J are TRBV15 and TRBJ1-4; D remains unclear. Deletions cut 0 bases from V and 8 bases from J, with 4 bases between. CDR1 is LNHNV and CDR2 is YYDKDF in the germline V gene (reference sequence). The CDR3 has 12 residues. The CDR3, as DNA: TGTGCCACCAGCAGAGAAGGGGAAAAACTGTTTTTT. Amino acid sequence: CATSREGEKLFF. The full variable domain, its missing parts supplied by reference TRBV15 and TRBJ1-4, is DAMVIQNPRYQVTQFGKPVTLSCSQTLNHNVMYWYQQKSSQAPKLLFHYYDKDFNNEADTPDNFQSRRPNTSFCFLDIRSPGLGDTAMYLCATSREGEKLFFGSGTQLSVL.

This clonotype was found many times. This chain uses TRBV20-1 with TRBJ1-1; D unresolved. This CDR3 is 14 amino acids long. Trimming removed 6 bases from V and 6 bases from J, with 20 bases in between. Per germline, CDR1 DFQATT and CDR2 SNEGSKA (reference sequence). The CDR3 protein is CSASAILINSEAFF. The CDR3 DNA follows: TGCAGTGCCAGCGCCATCCTAATCAATTCTGAAGCTTTCTTT.

With respect to this clonotype: Sequence at one end of the junction differs from germline and may be a read error. The chain links TRBV10-3 to TRBJ1-4, with TRBD1 identical over 11 bases. The CDR3 loop spans 14 amino acids. The germline gives CDR1 ENHRY, CDR2 SYGVKD. The CDR3, as DNA: TGTGTCATCAGTACGGACAGGGGGCGGGAAAAACTGTTTTTT. It codes for CVISTDRGREKLFF.

This clonotype was seen ten or more times. The chain recombines TRBV6-1 with TRBJ2-7, with 7 positions matching TRBD2. The germline CDR1 and CDR2 sequences are MNHNS and SASEGT. Trimming at V came to 3 bases and at J to 2 bases, leaving 7 bases not matched to a gene. The CDR3 extends over 15 amino acids. CDR3 sequence: CASSELGGSPYEQYF. The CDR3 nucleotides are TGTGCCAGCAGTGAGCTGGGGGGGTCTCCCTACGAGCAGTACTTC.

This clonotype was seen repeatedly, ten times or more. The chain combines TRBV7-2 with TRBJ2-5, with D tentatively TRBD1 (5 bases). V was clipped by 1 base and J by 5 bases, with 11 bases between them. CDR3 length: 14 amino acids. Germline V gene sequence: CDR1 SGHTA, CDR2 FQGNSA. DNA of the CDR3: TGTGCCAGCAGCTTAGTTTCCAGGGTCGAGACCCAGTACTTC. Its translation is CASSLVSRVETQYF.

This clonotype appeared a few times. The genes are TRBV12-3 or TRBV12-4 and TRBJ1-1; D is ambiguous. The CDR3 is 12 residues long. V was clipped by 8 bases and J by 11 bases, with 18 bases between them. CDR3 amino acids: CASQPDSSGAFF. For the CDR3, the DNA is TGTGCCAGCCAACCGGACTCCTCCGGGGCTTTCTTT.

There are a few counts of this clonotype. A read error is possible here, since a much larger clone lies one base away. The chain joins TRBV20-1 to TRBJ2-7; TRBD2 matches at 7 bases. Germline loops: CDR1 DFQATT, CDR2 SNEGSKA (reference sequence). This CDR3 region has 15 residues. The V and J ends lost 0 bases and 7 bases, in that order; junction bases with no gene match: 12. This CDR3 reads CSARDAERGLNEQYF. In DNA form, the CDR3 reads TGCAGTGCTAGAGATGCCGAGCGGGGTCTCAATGAGCAGTACTTC.

A few counts support this clonotype. The chain has TRBV30 and TRBJ1-5; TRBD1 aligns across 9 bases. This CDR3 has 16 residues. The junction had 9 bases not matched to a gene; V was cut back by 2 bases and J by 4 bases. Germline CDR1 and CDR2: GTSNPN and SVGIG (reference sequence). CDR3 loop: CAWSSGTGMSNQPQHF. The CDR3 region has the DNA TGTGCCTGGAGTTCAGGGACAGGGATGAGTAATCAGCCCCAGCATTTT. Together with reference TRBV30 and TRBJ1-5, the CDR3 gives the full variable domain: SQTIHQWPATLVQPVGSPLSLECTVEGTSNPNLYWYRQAAGRGLQLLFYSVGIGQISSEVPQNLSASRPQDRQFILSSKKLLLSDSGFYLCAWSSGTGMSNQPQHFGDGTRLSIL.

Ten or more counts support this clonotype. This chain connects TRBV20-1 to TRBJ1-6, with 7 bases lining up with TRBD1. J was trimmed by 11 bases and V by 5 bases; bases with no gene match: 12. This CDR3 is built from 14 residues. The germline V gene encodes CDR1 DFQATT and CDR2 SNEGSKA (reference sequence). The CDR3 DNA reads TGCAGTGCTCCAAGACAGGGATTAGGTCCACCCCTCCACTTT. It specifies CSAPRQGLGPPLHF.

Ten or more counts support this clonotype. The chain has TRBV12-3 or TRBV12-4 and TRBJ1-2; perhaps TRBD1 as D (5 bases). V lost 2 bases, J lost 3 bases, and 13 bases lay in between. The CDR3 contains 15 residues. CDR3 amino acids: CASSLQGRAYYGYTF. The CDR3 nucleotides are TGTGCCAGCAGTTTACAGGGCAGGGCCTACTATGGCTACACCTTC.

On this clonotype itself: This could be a read error, since a much larger clone is one nucleotide away. The rearrangement links TRBV20-1 to TRBJ2-7, with a weak D call TRBD2 (6 bases). Trimming cost V 5 bases and J 7 bases, with 24 bases left between them. Germline CDR1 is DFQATT and CDR2 is SNEGSKA (reference sequence). This CDR3 is built from 15 residues. CDR3 sequence reads: CSAGEIGGIYNEQYF. CDR3 nucleotide sequence: TGCAGTGCTGGGGAGATTGGCGGGATTTACAATGAGCAGTACTTC.

The chain is built from TRBV6-4 and TRBJ2-1, with D perhaps given as TRBD1 or TRBD2 (5 bases each). The ends were cut back, 2 bases at V and 9 bases at J, with 14 bases in the middle. This CDR3 contains 14 residues. Germline assignment: CDR1 MRHNA and CDR2 SNTAGT. The CDR3 DNA sequence: TGTGCCAGCAGTGACCTCTCTCATGGGGGTGAGCAGTTCTTC. Protein: CASSDLSHGGEQFF.

The CDR3 nucleotides read TGCAGTGCTAGAGATGGTGGATCCAAAGGGGTTAACAATGAGCAGTTCTTC. Its protein is CSARDGGSKGVNNEQFF. The chain is built from TRBV20-1 and TRBJ2-1; possible D gene TRBD1, 5 bases. V shed 0 bases and J shed 5 bases, with 20 bases lying between them. The germline CDR1 and CDR2 sequences are DFQATT and SNEGSKA (reference sequence). This CDR3 region has 17 residues.

There are many counts of this clonotype. CDR3 in DNA: TGCAGCGTTGCTCCAGCGATTCGCACAGATACGCAGTATTTT. Protein: CSVAPAIRTDTQYF. The rearrangement links TRBV29-1 to TRBJ2-3; D remains unclear. Trimming pared 4 bases from V and 1 base from J, leaving 12 bases between. Germline V CDR1 and CDR2: SQVTM, ANQGSEA. This CDR3 spans 14 amino acids.

The CDR3, as DNA: TGTGCCAGCTCCGGACAGGGGGCCCTGACCTACGAGCAGTACTTC. Protein: CASSGQGALTYEQYF. This chain links TRBV18 with TRBJ2-7, with 11 bases lining up with TRBD1. Trimming cost V 6 bases and J 2 bases; bases outside gene matches: 6. Germline V gene lookup returns CDR1 KGHSH and CDR2 LQKENI. The CDR3 loop spans 15 amino acids.

This clonotype was counted ten times or more. The chain combines TRBV20-1 with TRBJ2-1; 7 nucleotides match TRBD2. The V and J ends lost 6 bases and 0 bases, in that order; junction bases with no gene match: 8. This CDR3 is 15 amino acids long. Germline loops: CDR1 DFQATT, CDR2 SNEGSKA (reference sequence). Here the CDR3 reads CSAKGGGGSYNEQFF. As DNA, the CDR3 is TGCAGTGCCAAGGGCGGGGGAGGCTCCTACAATGAGCAGTTCTTC.

Many counts were recorded for this clonotype. Given a much more abundant clone one base away, this may be a read error. V usage is TRBV5-1 and J usage is TRBJ2-5; 12 nucleotides line up with TRBD2. Looked up from germline, CDR1 is SGHRS and CDR2 is YFSETQ. V shed 4 bases and J 11 bases; nucleotides not matched to a gene: 9. CDR3 size: 14 residues. For the CDR3, the DNA is TGCGCCAGCAGCGAGACTAGCGGGGGCAATGAGCAGTACTTC. Translation gives CASSETSGGNEQYF.

This clonotype was seen a few times. A read error may be the cause here, since a much bigger clone is one base away. The chain recombines TRBV18 with TRBJ2-5; D not certain. The CDR3 has 15 residues. Germline V lookup: CDR1 KGHSH, CDR2 LQKENI. Trimming cost V 6 bases and J 11 bases, with 25 bases left between them. The chain's CDR3 is CASSPNPIGWHEQYF. CDR3 nucleotide sequence: TGTGCCAGCTCTCCTAACCCTATAGGATGGCATGAGCAGTACTTC. Full variable domain (remainder filled in from reference TRBV18 and TRBJ2-5): NAGVMQNPRHLVRRRGQEARLRCSPMKGHSHVYWYRQLPEEGLKFMVYLQKENIIDESGMPKERFSAEFPKEGPSILRIQQVVRGDSAAYFCASSPNPIGWHEQYFGPGTRLLVL.

This clonotype was detected only a few times. The genes are TRBV6-6 and TRBJ2-1; 10 positions agree with TRBD2. CDR3 length equals 14 residues. V was pared by 6 bases and J by 5 bases, with 4 bases of the junction left unmatched. Germline lookup yields CDR1 MNHNY and CDR2 SVGAGI (reference sequence). CDR3 region: CASSGTSEDNEQFF. CDR3 coding DNA: TGTGCCAGCAGCGGGACTAGCGAGGACAATGAGCAGTTCTTC.

The sample holds many counts of this clonotype. The chain's CDR3 is CASSYLRLAGGEQYF. CDR3 DNA sequence: TGTGCCAGCAGCTACTTGAGACTAGCGGGGGGAGAGCAGTACTTC. This sequence joins TRBV7-2 and TRBJ2-7; 13 bases fit TRBD2. The CDR3 consists of 15 residues. Germline assignment: CDR1 SGHTA and CDR2 FQGNSA. Germline trimming cut 4 bases from V and 7 bases from J; bases unmatched to any gene: 7.

The table lists this clonotype with many counts. This chain joins TRBV12-3 or TRBV12-4 and TRBJ1-4, with D possibly TRBD1 on 5 matching bases. The V and J ends lost 5 bases and 8 bases respectively, with 15 bases between them. The CDR3 sequence is 14 residues long. The CDR3 region is CASSQDMSWEKLFF. The CDR3 bases are TGTGCCAGCAGTCAGGACATGTCATGGGAAAAACTGTTTTTT.

In this sample, this clonotype turned up a few times. A single base separates this from a much larger clone, so it may be a read error. The chain carries TRBV4-1 and TRBJ1-2; D perhaps matches TRBD1 (5 bases). V lost 0 bases to trimming and J lost 5 bases, with 10 bases between them. The CDR3 spans 14 residues. Germline CDR1 MGHRA, CDR2 YSYEKL. The CDR3 protein is CASSQEWGSYGYTF. The CDR3 bases are TGCGCCAGCAGCCAAGAATGGGGGAGTTATGGCTACACCTTC.